The table lists the clone carrying this T cell receptor beta chain with a count of one. The antigen remains unidentified. This sample was included in a study of shared clonotypes between healthy human individuals. Broader study findings: An expected dependence of interdonor clonotype sharing on sequencing depth was noted. Naive subsets generally had larger estimated richness than memory subsets.

All donors qualified as healthy HIV-negative adults and had experienced no recent acute infections or vaccinations. Clones were sequenced by immunoSEQ multiplex PCR, and TCRdb holds only the in-frame ones, with some missing. The sample lists 650,000 to 700,000 clones; less than 95% were seen once. Sequences were obtained from memory CD8+ T cells from PBMCs. Stated subset: CD45RO+ cells pooled with CCR7-negative TemRA cells. This receptor was identified in a man younger than 35 in good health. Some clones in this sample may be carry-over from other donors' samples.

Here the CDR3 reads CASSLGRYRRGSYEQYF. CDR3 DNA: TGCGCCAGCAGCTTGGGGCGTTATCGGAGAGGCTCCTACGAGCAGTACTTC. The gene calls are TRBV5-1 and TRBJ2-7; no reliable D call. The CDR3 has 17 amino acids. V gave up 0 bases and J gave up 0 bases, with 16 bases separating them. Germline V lookup: CDR1 SGHRS, CDR2 YFSETQ.